This T cell receptor (beta chain) came from a study of identical twins. Trimming pared 2 bases from V and 1 base from J, leaving 6 bases between. Germline lookup yields CDR1 DFQATT and CDR2 SNEGSKA (reference sequence). The length of the CDR3 is 13 residues. This clonotype was observed at least ten times. In TCRdb, the 5' RACE reads were re-called with MiXCR into one record per CDR3 protein. The sample lists about 660,000 distinct CDR3 sequences, 8% to 9% occurring once. The same data also contributed to another study, on yellow fever vaccine responses in identical twins.

The receptor's source is a young woman in good health. Material: PBMCs. This chain links TRBV20-1 with TRBJ1-3; D gene unclear. CDR3: CSARSGSGNTIYF. For the CDR3, the DNA is TGCAGTGCTAGATCGGGGTCTGGAAACACCATATATTTT.